This record looks at one T cell receptor (beta chain) sequence and its context. Its antigen is as yet unknown. PCR employed 60 Vbeta and 13 Jbeta primers. Some clones are missing from TCRdb's copy, which holds only in-frame ones; the method was immunoSEQ multiplex PCR. The data contain 90,000 to 95,000 clones, roughly 80% of them seen just once; the ten biggest clones take up roughly 1.1%. The data are from a study of cytomegalovirus exposure and HLA in healthy donors. Overall study results and limits: Later analysis indicated greater clonal expansion among HLA-associated TCR beta chains than among equally common other chains. Among CMV-associated TCR beta chains, most appeared HLA-restricted in a later analysis. In a later analysis, at a false discovery rate of 0.05, approximately 16,000 TCR beta sequences were associated with HLA alleles. Most TCR sequences were rare, but some public TCRs occurred in many donors.

The CDR3 runs to 14 residues. Germline-derived CDR1 and CDR2 are LNHDA and SQIVND (reference sequence). Trimming removed 8 bases at V and 3 bases at J, with 17 bases between. Sequenced input: PBMCs. This chain connects TRBV19 to TRBJ2-7; possibly TRBD1 for D (6 bases). The origin of this receptor is a girl aged 2-10 years in good health and CMV-seropositive. The CDR3 region has the DNA TGTGCCAGTGCCGGTTGGGGACAAAACTACGAGCAGTACTTC. The encoded protein is CASAGWGQNYEQYF.